This T cell receptor beta chain stems from a study of blood T cell repertoires in COVID-19. Data came from immunoSEQ multiplex PCR; TCRdb stores just in-frame clones and leaves some out. The repertoire holds 200,000 to 250,000 clones, with 80% as singletons. CDR1 and CDR2 (germline): SEHNR, FQNEAQ (reference sequence). This CDR3 has 12 residues. The V end was cut by 5 bases, the J end by 7 bases, with 11 bases between. This clone turned up a few times. The clonotype comes from a man aged 30 to 39 with acute COVID-19. This chain links TRBV7-9 with TRBJ1-2; D is possibly TRBD1 (5 bases). The sequencing sample was made of PBMCs or T cells enriched from blood (not recorded which). DNA for the CDR3: TGTGCCAGCAGCCCCCTCGGGGGTGGCTACACCTTC. Protein: CASSPLGGGYTF.